The count of the clone carrying this T cell receptor (beta chain) is one. The data derive from a study of T cells in tuberculosis. Study overall: IGRA-negative adolescents, IGRA-positive adolescents with latent tuberculosis and adults with active tuberculosis formed this South African cohort.

This table comes from immunoSEQ multiplex PCR, and its TCRdb copy is limited to in-frame clones, with some not included. Of about 33,000 clones in the sample, less than 97% are singletons; the top ten hold over 2%. Germline V CDR1 and CDR2: SGHAT, FQNNGV. The CDR3 is made up of 14 amino acids. V was shortened by 2 bases and J by 4 bases, with 8 bases between the two germline ends. Material: PBMCs. The origin of this receptor is a donor aged 5 to 30 with latent tuberculosis or without tuberculosis infection. V gene TRBV11-2 combines with J gene TRBJ2-2, with no clear D. The CDR3 region is CASSLPQITGELFF. CDR3 DNA: TGTGCCAGCAGCTTACCCCAGATCACCGGGGAGCTGTTTTTT.